This is a list of T cell receptor beta chains from one sample in a study of control samples from healthy donors and cancer patients. Using immunoSEQ multiplex PCR, the repertoire was profiled, and TCRdb retains in-frame clones only, with some absent. Of 160,000 or so clones listed, 80% to 95% were seen once; the top ten hold 0.68%. The sequenced sample was blood. The receptors shown here come from a woman aged 25 to 39 in good health. Both conserved end residues are part of each CDR3. A D gene is named only where the DNA matches it firmly. For some rows the clone size is stated as once, few or many, or as a class when expanded; others skip it.

size | D | J | V | length | CDR3 | DNA
once | TRBD1 | TRBJ2-1 | TRBV29-1 | 13 | CSVRTGDTNEQFF | TGCAGCGTTAGGACAGGGGATACCAATGAGCAGTTCTTC
- | - | TRBJ2-1 | TRBV18 | 13 | CASSPAAVQEQFF | TGTGCCAGCTCACCCGCGGCGGTACAGGAGCAGTTCTTC
- | - | TRBJ2-7 | TRBV12-3/TRBV12-4 | 12 | CASSFTAYEQYF | TGTGCCAGCAGTTTTACGGCTTACGAGCAGTACTTC
once | TRBD1 | TRBJ2-7 | TRBV7-2 | 15 | CASSYRDRGAYEQYF | TGTGCCAGCAGCTACCGGGACAGGGGGGCGTACGAGCAGTACTTC
- | TRBD1 | TRBJ1-3 | TRBV5-1 | 14 | CASSGGAQGNTIYF | TGCGCCAGCTCAGGGGGGGCGCAAGGAAACACCATATATTTT
- | - | TRBJ2-1 | TRBV4-3 | 14 | CASSQDVGDNEQFF | TGCGCCAGCAGCCAAGATGTTGGGGACAATGAGCAGTTCTTC
- | - | TRBJ2-3 | TRBV7-8 | 14 | CASSLGEITDTQYF | TGTGCCAGCAGCTTAGGAGAGATCACAGATACGCAGTATTTT
- | TRBD1 | TRBJ1-2 | TRBV28 | 15 | CASTVQGQGFYGYTF | TGTGCCAGCACTGTGCAGGGACAGGGTTTCTATGGCTACACCTTC
- | TRBD2 | TRBJ2-4 | TRBV7-3 | 16 | CASHFSGRLAKNIQYF | TGTGCCAGCCACTTTAGCGGGAGACTAGCCAAAAACATTCAGTACTTC
- | TRBD2 | TRBJ2-7 | TRBV12-3/TRBV12-4 | 13 | CASSFTSGSEQYF | TGTGCCAGCAGTTTTACTAGCGGGAGCGAGCAGTACTTC
- | - | TRBJ2-7 | TRBV12-3/TRBV12-4 | 12 | CASSLGSAEQYF | TGTGCCAGCAGTTTAGGTTCCGCCGAGCAGTACTTC
- | - | TRBJ1-5 | TRBV2 | 15 | CASSVYRGSNQPQHF | TGTGCCAGCAGTGTGTACCGGGGAAGCAATCAGCCCCAGCATTTT
once | - | TRBJ2-2 | TRBV6-5 | 13 | CAIAGQPTGELFF | TGTGCCATCGCTGGACAGCCCACCGGGGAGCTGTTTTTT
- | TRBD2 | TRBJ2-1 | TRBV5-1 | 17 | CASREGTSFHASNEQFF | TGCGCCAGCAGAGAAGGGACTAGCTTCCATGCAAGCAATGAGCAGTTCTTC
- | - | TRBJ1-5 | TRBV28 | 15 | CASSNGVGGNQPQHF | TGTGCCAGCAGCAACGGGGTTGGCGGCAATCAGCCCCAGCATTTT
few | TRBD1 | TRBJ1-5 | TRBV6-5 | 15 | CASGGTGTGNQPQHF | TGTGCCAGCGGAGGGACCGGGACAGGTAATCAGCCCCAGCATTTT
- | - | TRBJ2-7 | TRBV7-9 | 14 | CASSLGHTEYEQYF | TGTGCCAGCAGCTTAGGACACACCGAGTACGAGCAGTACTTC
- | TRBD1 | TRBJ2-3 | TRBV19 | 15 | CASSIGGTATDTQYF | TGTGCCAGTAGTATAGGTGGGACAGCCACAGATACGCAGTATTTT
once | - | TRBJ1-6 | TRBV28 | 15 | CASSLTGLMNSPLHF | TGTGCCAGCAGTTTAACAGGGTTGATGAATTCACCCCTCCACTTT
once | TRBD1 | TRBJ2-5 | TRBV11-2 | 15 | CASSSPQGAGETQYF | TGTGCCAGCAGCTCACCACAGGGGGCTGGCGAGACCCAGTACTTC
- | - | TRBJ1-2 | TRBV28 | 14 | CASSFGLFNYGYTF | TGTGCCAGCAGTTTCGGTCTCTTTAACTATGGCTACACCTTC
- | - | TRBJ2-7 | TRBV14 | 13 | CASSPDILYEQYF | TGTGCCAGCAGCCCGGATATCCTCTACGAGCAGTACTTC
- | - | TRBJ2-6 | TRBV24-1 | 17 | CATSDPWGAPGANVLTF | TGTGCCACCAGTGATCCATGGGGGGCCCCTGGGGCCAACGTCCTGACTTTC
- | - | TRBJ1-1 | TRBV7-9 | 16 | CASSLYGAGMNTEAFF | TGTGCCAGCAGCTTATATGGAGCGGGGATGAACACTGAAGCTTTCTTT
- | - | TRBJ2-5 | TRBV21-1 | 16 | CASSNNRDSNQETQYF | TGTGCCAGCAGCAATAACCGGGACAGTAACCAAGAGACCCAGTACTTC
- | - | TRBJ2-7 | TRBV30 | 14 | CACHPGTQVYEQYF | TGTGCCTGTCACCCCGGGACTCAGGTGTACGAGCAGTACTTC
- | - | TRBJ1-2 | TRBV6-5 | 13 | CASSSGRNYGYTF | TGTGCCAGCAGTTCCGGACGGAACTATGGCTACACCTTC
- | - | TRBJ1-6 | TRBV4-3 | 16 | CASSQDSHSHNSPLHF | TGCGCCAGCAGCCAAGATAGCCATTCCCATAATTCACCCCTCCACTTT
- | TRBD1 | TRBJ1-4 | TRBV29-1 | 13 | CSARDSGSDLLFF | TGCAGCGCTCGGGACAGTGGGTCGGACTTGCTGTTTTTT
- | TRBD2 | TRBJ2-7 | TRBV10-3 | 15 | CAISSRTSGSEEQYF | TGTGCCATCAGTTCGCGGACTAGCGGGAGTGAAGAGCAGTACTTC
- | TRBD1 | TRBJ2-3 | TRBV7-9 | 15 | CASSSRTGGQDTQYF | TGTGCCAGCAGCTCTCGGACAGGGGGCCAAGATACGCAGTATTTT
- | - | TRBJ2-7 | TRBV28 | 16 | CASVPPRDSTAYEQYF | TGTGCCAGCGTCCCCCCTCGGGATTCGACTGCCTACGAGCAGTACTTC
- | - | TRBJ2-1 | TRBV6-5 | 12 | CARLGQGPEQFF | TGTGCCAGATTGGGGCAGGGACCAGAGCAGTTCTTC